A selection of T cell receptor beta chains follows, all from one sample in a study of blood T cell repertoires in COVID-19. Sequenced by immunoSEQ multiplex PCR; TCRdb stores in-frame clones only, minus some. The sample holds 300,000 to 350,000 clones, 87% seen once. The sequenced sample was peripheral blood. Receptor source: a young man with COVID-19, enrolled during active disease. Both conserved end residues are part of each CDR3. Fields, in order: V gene, J gene, clone size, D gene, CDR3 DNA, CDR3 protein. D genes are given only for firm matches. The size of a clone is reported for some rows only, either as once, few or many, or as a class for expanded clones.

V: TRBV28
J: TRBJ2-7
size: .
D: .
DNA: TGTGCCAGCAGTTTAGGAGCAAATGTGGACGAGCAGTACTTC
CDR3: CASSLGANVDEQYF

V: TRBV5-6
J: TRBJ1-1
size: .
D: .
DNA: TGTGCCAGCAGCTTGGCCATGGGGCGCCCCGTGAACACTGAAGCTTTCTTT
CDR3: CASSLAMGRPVNTEAFF

V: TRBV7-6
J: TRBJ2-1
size: .
D: TRBD1
DNA: TGTGCCAGCAGCTTAGTTATGACTCGGGGGACAGGGACCTACAATGAGCAGTTCTTC
CDR3: CASSLVMTRGTGTYNEQFF

V: TRBV25-1
J: TRBJ1-3
size: once
D: .
DNA: TGTGCCAGCACCCTAGGAGGTCCCCGGACGGGAAACACCATATATTTT
CDR3: CASTLGGPRTGNTIYF

V: TRBV27
J: TRBJ1-1
size: .
D: .
DNA: TGTGCCAGCAGTTTACCCCACCCGAAGGTGGGGGGCACTGAAGCTTTCTTT
CDR3: CASSLPHPKVGGTEAFF

V: TRBV4-3
J: TRBJ2-7
size: .
D: .
DNA: TGCGCCAGCAGCCAAGAGGGGACACTCTCCGAGCAGTACTTC
CDR3: CASSQEGTLSEQYF

V: TRBV28
J: TRBJ2-1
size: .
D: TRBD1
DNA: TGTGCCAGCAGGAAAACCGGGACAGGGGGCGATGAGCAGTTCTTC
CDR3: CASRKTGTGGDEQFF

V: TRBV14
J: TRBJ1-1
size: .
D: .
DNA: TGTGCCAGCAGCCAATGGAGGGGAACGTCTTTCTTT
CDR3: CASSQWRGTSFF

V: TRBV6-5
J: TRBJ2-7
size: .
D: .
DNA: TGTGCCAGCAGTTACGATCCAGGGACCTACGAGCAGTACTTC
CDR3: CASSYDPGTYEQYF

V: TRBV19
J: TRBJ1-1
size: once
D: .
DNA: TGTGCCAGTAGTGCTACGGGAGTGATGAACACTGAAGCTTTCTTT
CDR3: CASSATGVMNTEAFF

V: TRBV7-3
J: TRBJ2-3
size: .
D: TRBD2
DNA: TGTGCCAGCAGCTTTTCCGGGGGGGCCCTCACAGATACGCAGTATTTT
CDR3: CASSFSGGALTDTQYF

V: TRBV18
J: TRBJ1-1
size: .
D: .
DNA: TGTGCCAGCTCACCAAGCCCAGGGCCTGAAGCTTTCTTT
CDR3: CASSPSPGPEAFF

V: TRBV3-1/TRBV3-2
J: TRBJ2-6
size: .
D: TRBD1
DNA: TGTGCCAGCAGCCTCGTGGCCGGGACAGGGTCCTCTGGGGCCAACGTCCTGACTTTC
CDR3: CASSLVAGTGSSGANVLTF

V: TRBV12-3/TRBV12-4
J: TRBJ1-1
size: once
D: .
DNA: TGTGCCAGCAGACCGCGAACGGCGGGTGAAGCTTTCTTT
CDR3: CASRPRTAGEAFF

V: TRBV3-1/TRBV3-2
J: TRBJ2-7
size: .
D: TRBD2
DNA: TGTGCCAGCAGCCGAGCAACTAGCGGGAGAGTCTACGAGCAGTACTTC
CDR3: CASSRATSGRVYEQYF

V: TRBV2
J: TRBJ1-2
size: .
D: .
DNA: TGTGCCAGCAGTGAACCCCTACGACAGTCGGGCCCCTATGGCTACACCTTC
CDR3: CASSEPLRQSGPYGYTF

V: TRBV2
J: TRBJ2-5
size: .
D: TRBD2
DNA: TGTGCCAGCAGAGAGCGGACTAGCGGGAGGGCCAGGGGGGAGACCCAGTACTTC
CDR3: CASRERTSGRARGETQYF

V: TRBV18
J: TRBJ2-7
size: .
D: .
DNA: TGTGCCAGCTCACCCGCGGCAGCTTACGAGCAGTACTTC
CDR3: CASSPAAAYEQYF

V: TRBV2
J: TRBJ2-1
size: .
D: TRBD2
DNA: TGTGCCAGCAGCGCCGGGACTAGCGGGTGGGATGAGCAGTTCTTC
CDR3: CASSAGTSGWDEQFF

V: TRBV7-9
J: TRBJ2-7
size: .
D: .
DNA: TGTGCCAGCAGCTTAGGCCAGGGGAGTACCTACGAGCAGTACTTC
CDR3: CASSLGQGSTYEQYF

V: TRBV6-5
J: TRBJ2-3
size: .
D: .
DNA: TGTGCCAGCAGTAATCGGGATACAAGCACAGATACGCAGTATTTT
CDR3: CASSNRDTSTDTQYF

V: TRBV7-3
J: TRBJ2-1
size: .
D: .
DNA: TGTGCCAGCAGCTTATTCGCGAGTAGACCCACGGGACTCACAAATGAGCAGTTCTTC
CDR3: CASSLFASRPTGLTNEQFF

V: TRBV18
J: TRBJ1-1
size: .
D: TRBD1
DNA: TGTGCCAGCTCACCAGCGAAGGGGGCATTGAACACTGAAGCTTTCTTT
CDR3: CASSPAKGALNTEAFF

V: TRBV2
J: TRBJ1-6
size: .
D: TRBD1
DNA: TGTGCCAGCAGCCTTCTTTACCCCTCACAGGGGTTGTATAATTCACCCCTCCACTTT
CDR3: CASSLLYPSQGLYNSPLHF

V: TRBV13
J: TRBJ2-1
size: .
D: .
DNA: TGTGCCAGCAGTCGAGTTGCCAGCGGGTTTAATGAGCAGTTCTTC
CDR3: CASSRVASGFNEQFF

V: TRBV2
J: TRBJ2-1
size: .
D: TRBD2
DNA: TGTGCCAGCAGAGAGACTAGCGGGGGGTCAAATGAGCAGTTCTTC
CDR3: CASRETSGGSNEQFF

V: TRBV4-3
J: TRBJ2-1
size: .
D: TRBD1
DNA: TGCGCCAGCAGCCAAGAAATCACAGGGGGATCGCACGTCTCCTACAATGAGCAGTTCTTC
CDR3: CASSQEITGGSHVSYNEQFF

V: TRBV3-1/TRBV3-2
J: TRBJ1-2
size: .
D: .
DNA: TGTGCCAGCAGCCAGACAGGTCGATATAACTATGGCTACACCTTC
CDR3: CASSQTGRYNYGYTF

V: TRBV4-1
J: TRBJ1-1
size: once
D: .
DNA: TGCGCCAGCAGCCAAGGGGGGGTGGGCAACACTGAAGCTTTCTTT
CDR3: CASSQGGVGNTEAFF

V: TRBV27
J: TRBJ1-5
size: few
D: .
DNA: TGTGCCAGCAGTCCCTGGACAGATAGCAATCAGCCCCAGCATTTT
CDR3: CASSPWTDSNQPQHF

V: TRBV2
J: TRBJ1-2
size: .
D: .
DNA: TGTGCCAGCACCCTCCTTATGACATATAACTATGGCTACACCTTC
CDR3: CASTLLMTYNYGYTF

V: TRBV24-1
J: TRBJ1-2
size: .
D: .
DNA: TGTGCCACCAGTGATTTTCCAGGATTGCCCTCTAACTATGGCTACACCTTC
CDR3: CATSDFPGLPSNYGYTF

V: TRBV5-1
J: TRBJ2-1
size: .
D: .
DNA: TGCGCCAGCAGCAAGGAGGTGGACAATGAGCAGTTCTTC
CDR3: CASSKEVDNEQFF

V: TRBV7-2
J: TRBJ2-2
size: .
D: TRBD2
DNA: TGTGCCAGCAGCTCGACTAGCGGGAACACCGGGGAGCTGTTTTTT
CDR3: CASSSTSGNTGELFF

V: TRBV5-6
J: TRBJ2-7
size: .
D: TRBD2
DNA: TGTGCCAGCAGCTTAATGTTAGCGGGGGGCTACGAGCAGTACTTC
CDR3: CASSLMLAGGYEQYF

V: TRBV27
J: TRBJ2-1
size: .
D: TRBD1
DNA: TGTGCCAGCAGTTTAAGCACAGGGGCCCCCTACAATGAGCAGTTCTTC
CDR3: CASSLSTGAPYNEQFF

V: TRBV15
J: TRBJ1-5
size: .
D: TRBD1
DNA: TGTGCCACCAGCAATTGGGACAGCAGCAATCAGCCCCAGCATTTT
CDR3: CATSNWDSSNQPQHF

V: TRBV11-2
J: TRBJ2-5
size: .
D: TRBD2
DNA: TGTGCCAGCAGCTTAGCGGGGGGGCAAGAGACCCAGTACTTC
CDR3: CASSLAGGQETQYF

V: TRBV5-1
J: TRBJ2-1
size: .
D: .
DNA: TGCGCCAGCAGCTCTGACCCCCAGGGTGTCAATGAGCAGTTCTTC
CDR3: CASSSDPQGVNEQFF

V: TRBV23-1
J: TRBJ1-2
size: .
D: .
DNA: TGCGCCAGCAGTCAGGAGGGGAGAGGGGAGGGCTATGGCTACACCTTC
CDR3: CASSQEGRGEGYGYTF

V: TRBV12-3/TRBV12-4
J: TRBJ1-2
size: .
D: TRBD1
DNA: TGTGCCAGCAGTCCACAGGGGCAGGGGGGCTACACCTTC
CDR3: CASSPQGQGGYTF

V: TRBV19
J: TRBJ2-3
size: .
D: TRBD2
DNA: TGTGCCAGTAGTGGGGGGGAAATGGGCCATACGCAGTATTTT
CDR3: CASSGGEMGHTQYF

V: TRBV5-1
J: TRBJ2-7
size: .
D: .
DNA: TGCGCCAGCAGCTTGGGGGTCATCGGGATGAGCTACGAGCAGTACTTC
CDR3: CASSLGVIGMSYEQYF

V: TRBV7-2
J: TRBJ2-7
size: few
D: .
DNA: TGTGCCAGCAGCTTAGAGGCCCCCGGGGGAAAGGAGCAGTACTTC
CDR3: CASSLEAPGGKEQYF

V: TRBV6-2/TRBV6-3
J: TRBJ2-3
size: once
D: .
DNA: TGTGCCAGCAGCACGGTAAAGGGGACACTGCCCCCAGATACGCAGTATTTT
CDR3: CASSTVKGTLPPDTQYF

V: TRBV6-5
J: TRBJ2-7
size: .
D: TRBD1
DNA: TGTGCCGGCAGTTACTCAGGGGGCCCGACAATTGGCGAGCAGTACTTC
CDR3: CAGSYSGGPTIGEQYF

V: TRBV5-6
J: TRBJ2-3
size: once
D: TRBD2
DNA: TGTGCCAGCAGCTTGACTAGCGGGGGGGCGCAGTATTTT
CDR3: CASSLTSGGAQYF

V: TRBV27
J: TRBJ1-1
size: .
D: .
DNA: TGTGCCAGCAGTCGACACCTCGGTGAAGCTTTCTTT
CDR3: CASSRHLGEAFF

V: TRBV6-5
J: TRBJ2-5
size: .
D: .
DNA: TGTGCCAGCAGTTACGCAGGGATCCGCGGAGAGACCCAGTACTTC
CDR3: CASSYAGIRGETQYF

V: TRBV11-3
J: TRBJ2-1
size: .
D: TRBD1
DNA: TGTGCCAGCAGCTTAGACTGGACAGGGGGCTACAATGAGCAGTTCTTC
CDR3: CASSLDWTGGYNEQFF